Listed below are T cell receptor beta chains from one sample, sequenced in a study of blood T cell repertoires in COVID-19. The data were produced by immunoSEQ multiplex PCR, yet TCRdb's version contains in-frame clones alone and is incomplete. The sample holds 80,000 or so clones; approximately 86% are singletons and the top ten take around 2%. Sample: peripheral blood. The receptors derive from a woman aged 55-75 years with acute or convalescent COVID-19. Both conserved end residues are part of each CDR3. D genes are given only for firm matches. Expanded clones get a size class; other rows say once, few or many, or leave the size out.

16,NA,TRBV18,NA,TRBJ2-3,TGTGCCAGCTCACCACTCCCGCTCCGGGAGACAGATACGCAGTATTTT,CASSPLPLRETDTQYF
16,few,TRBV28,TRBD2,TRBJ2-2,TGTGCCAGCAGTTATACTAGCGGGATAGACACCGGGGAGCTGTTTTTT,CASSYTSGIDTGELFF
15,NA,TRBV27,NA,TRBJ2-3,TGTGCCAGCAGTTTATTCCCTAGCCGCCCAGATACGCAGTATTTT,CASSLFPSRPDTQYF
14,NA,TRBV6-1,TRBD1,TRBJ2-7,TGTGCCAGCAGTGAAGTGGGGACAGGGGACGAGCAGTACTTC,CASSEVGTGDEQYF
14,NA,TRBV7-6,NA,TRBJ1-4,TGTGCCAGCAGCTTATATGCAACTAATGAAAAACTGTTTTTT,CASSLYATNEKLFF
16,NA,TRBV5-1,TRBD1,TRBJ1-6,TGCGCCCGCCGCGGGGGGGCGACAGGGGGCGGCTCACCCCTCCACTTT,CARRGGATGGGSPLHF
13,once,TRBV28,NA,TRBJ1-1,TGTGCCAGCACTTTTCGGAGGGGCACTGAAGCTTTCTTT,CASTFRRGTEAFF
11,NA,TRBV18,TRBD1,TRBJ2-7,TGTGCCAGCTCAGAGGGACAGGGGATCACATTC,CASSEGQGITF
15,NA,TRBV7-3,TRBD1,TRBJ1-6,TGTGCCAGCAGCTTAATGGGGACAGGGGACTCACCCCTCCACTTT,CASSLMGTGDSPLHF
16,NA,TRBV2,NA,TRBJ2-7,TGTGCCAGCAGTGGCGGGGGGACAGGGAATATCTACGAGCAGTACTTC,CASSGGGTGNIYEQYF
14,once,TRBV7-9,NA,TRBJ2-7,TGTGCCAGCAGCTTCTCGGGGATTTCCTACGAGCAGTACTTC,CASSFSGISYEQYF
15,NA,TRBV7-8,NA,TRBJ2-3,TGTGCCAGCAGCTTAGTCGGGAGTATTAGCGATACGCAGTATTTT,CASSLVGSISDTQYF
16,NA,TRBV18,NA,TRBJ2-2,TGTGCCAGCTCACGACGACAGGATCGGAACACCGGGGAGCTGTTTTTT,CASSRRQDRNTGELFF
13,NA,TRBV29-1,TRBD1,TRBJ2-7,TGCAGCGCCGGGACAGGGTGGGTGTACGAGCAGTACTTC,CSAGTGWVYEQYF
14,NA,TRBV6-5,TRBD2,TRBJ2-7,TGTGCCAGCAGTCTAGCGGGGGCGGACTACGAGCAGTACTTC,CASSLAGADYEQYF
11,NA,TRBV7-9,NA,TRBJ2-5,TGTGCCAGCAGCCCTCGGGGGACCCAGTACTTC,CASSPRGTQYF
16,NA,TRBV19,NA,TRBJ1-4,TGTGCCAGTAGTAGTGTTTCCGGTTCCCAGCGTGAAAAACTGTTTTTT,CASSSVSGSQREKLFF
12,once,TRBV25-1,NA,TRBJ1-2,TGTGCCAGTAGCCAAATGACAGATGGCTACACCTTC,CASSQMTDGYTF
17,NA,TRBV28,TRBD1,TRBJ1-5,TGTGCCAGCAGCCCAGGGACAGGGGGCTGGGGCAATCAGCCCCAGCATTTT,CASSPGTGGWGNQPQHF
14,few,TRBV7-2,NA,TRBJ1-3,TGTGCCAGCAGCCCTTGGGGAGGCTCCGACACCATATATTTT,CASSPWGGSDTIYF
15,NA,TRBV7-2,TRBD1,TRBJ1-1,TGTGCCAGCAGCTTAGGGACAGGGGGCAGGTGGGAAGCTTTCTTT,CASSLGTGGRWEAFF
12,NA,TRBV2,NA,TRBJ1-4,TGTGCCAGCACCCACACGAATGAAAAACTGTTTTTT,CASTHTNEKLFF
15,few,TRBV24-1,NA,TRBJ1-5,TGTGCCACCAGTGATTCCAGGGACATAAATCAGCCCCAGCATTTT,CATSDSRDINQPQHF
14,once,TRBV2,NA,TRBJ1-2,TGTGCCAGCAGAGGACAGATGAATAACTATGGCTACACCTTC,CASRGQMNNYGYTF
16,NA,TRBV7-7,TRBD2,TRBJ2-2,TGTGCCAGCAGCTTAGGGGCTAGCGGGAGAAGCGGGGAGCTGTTTTTT,CASSLGASGRSGELFF
15,NA,TRBV9,TRBD2,TRBJ2-5,TGTGCCAGCAGCGCCCTGGGAGGGGCCCAAGAGACCCAGTACTTC,CASSALGGAQETQYF
17,NA,TRBV3-1/TRBV3-2,NA,TRBJ2-7,TGTGCCAGCAGCCCCCGATCAGGGGTGGGTGGTGGATACGAGCAGTACTTC,CASSPRSGVGGGYEQYF